The next 32 T cell receptor beta chains were all read from a single sample in a study of shared clonotypes between healthy human individuals. The repertoire was sequenced with immunoSEQ multiplex PCR; TCRdb's copy has only in-frame clones and lacks some. Here the sample spans millions of clones, roughly 92% being singletons. The sample taken for sequencing was naive CD4+ T cells sorted from blood. Stated subset: CD45RA+ positively selected. Receptors originate from a man in his late teens or twenties in good health.

This chain links TRBV7-2 with TRBJ2-5, with 7 bases lining up with TRBD1. The V and J ends lost 1 base and 4 bases, in that order; junction bases with no gene match: 9. This CDR3 has 16 amino acids. Germline CDR1 SGHTA, CDR2 FQGNSA. In nucleotides, the CDR3 is TGTGCCAGCAGCTTAGTTTGGGACAGCCTAGGAGAGACCCAGTACTTC. Translating it yields CASSLVWDSLGETQYF.

As for this clone: The same CDR3 arises from other DNA sequences in this sample as well. The J gene is TRBJ2-1, the V gene TRBV28; no clear D gene. Germline CDR1 is MDHEN and CDR2 is SYDVKM. The ends were cut back, 3 bases at V and 9 bases at J, with 6 bases in the middle. There are 11 residues in the CDR3. Here the CDR3 reads CASSLKREQFF. In DNA form, the CDR3 reads TGTGCCAGCAGTTTGAAACGTGAGCAGTTCTTC.

V is TRBV18 and J is TRBJ2-3; TRBD2 agrees at 11 bases. Germline V lookup: CDR1 KGHSH, CDR2 LQKENI. The V and J ends lost 6 bases and 2 bases, in that order; junction bases with no gene match: 7. This CDR3 is built from 16 residues. CDR3 DNA: TGTGCCAGCTCCCCCAGACTAGCGGGGATCACAGATACGCAGTATTTT. It is translated as CASSPRLAGITDTQYF. The full variable domain, its missing parts supplied by reference TRBV18 and TRBJ2-3, is NAGVMQNPRHLVRRRGQEARLRCSPMKGHSHVYWYRQLPEEGLKFMVYLQKENIIDESGMPKERFSAEFPKEGPSILRIQQVVRGDSAAYFCASSPRLAGITDTQYFGPGTRLTVL.

The rearrangement joins TRBV28 to TRBJ1-6; D perhaps matches TRBD1 (6 bases). Germline assignment: CDR1 MDHEN and CDR2 SYDVKM. V was clipped by 5 bases and J by 7 bases, with 15 bases between them. The CDR3 sequence is 15 residues long. CDR3 nucleotide sequence: TGTGCCAGCAGTGTACCTGGGGGGGCGAATTCACCCCTCCACTTT. Translated, it gives CASSVPGGANSPLHF.

The J gene is TRBJ1-5, the V gene TRBV6-1, with no clear D. The V end lost 0 bases, the J end lost 6 bases, and 6 bases lay between the germline ends. CDR1 and CDR2 (germline): MNHNS, SASEGT. This CDR3 is built from 13 residues. The chain's CDR3 is CASSEAPPQPQHF. Here the CDR3 DNA reads TGTGCCAGCAGTGAAGCGCCGCCTCAGCCCCAGCATTTT.

The V and J genes are TRBV5-1 and TRBJ2-7; D call uncertain. V shed 0 bases and J shed 3 bases, with 10 bases lying between them. Per the germline V gene, CDR1 is SGHRS and CDR2 is YFSETQ. The length of the CDR3 is 14 residues. In nucleotides, the CDR3 is TGCGCCAGCAGCTTGGCGGCCCTAAACTACGAGCAGTACTTC. Translated: CASSLAALNYEQYF.

Note on this clone: Other DNA sequences in the same sample also yield this CDR3. The rearrangement uses TRBV6-6 and TRBJ1-1; no clear D gene. The germline V gene encodes CDR1 MNHNY and CDR2 SVGAGI (reference sequence). Trimming stripped 0 bases from V and 0 bases from J, with 8 bases between. The CDR3 extends over 15 amino acids. The CDR3 spells CASSYSAGVNTEAFF. The CDR3 DNA reads TGTGCCAGCAGTTACTCGGCAGGAGTGAACACTGAAGCTTTCTTT.

This chain's CDR3 is CASSVGPTTGDGYTF. The CDR3 DNA sequence: TGTGCCAGCAGCGTAGGCCCCACGACAGGGGACGGCTACACCTTC. The J gene is TRBJ1-2, the V gene TRBV9, with 8 bases that match TRBD1. Losses at the gene ends were 0 bases for V and 8 bases for J; bases not matched to a gene: 9. There are 15 residues in the CDR3. CDR1 is SGDLS, CDR2 YYNGEE, per germline. Full variable domain (remainder filled in from reference TRBV9 and TRBJ1-2): DSGVTQTPKHLITATGQRVTLRCSPRSGDLSVYWYQQSLDQGLQFLIQYYNGEERAKGNILERFSAQQFPDLHSELNLSSLELGDSALYFCASSVGPTTGDGYTFGSGTRLTVV.

The chain joins TRBV5-8 to TRBJ2-5; D may be TRBD2 (5 bases). V was clipped by 3 bases and J by 5 bases, with 17 bases between them. Looked up from germline, CDR1 is SGHTS and CDR2 is YDEGEE. This CDR3 has 15 amino acids. This CDR3 reads CASSSRASFLETQYF. The CDR3, as DNA: TGTGCCAGCAGCTCGAGGGCATCCTTCTTGGAGACCCAGTACTTC. The whole variable domain, remainder taken from reference TRBV5-8 and TRBJ2-5, is EAGVTQSPTHLIKTRGQQATLRCSPISGHTSVYWYQQALGLGLQFLLWYDEGEERNRGNFPPRFSGRQFPNYSSELNVNALELEDSALYLCASSSRASFLETQYFGPGTRLLVL.

The CDR3 coding sequence is TGTGCCAGCGGCGGGACAGGGTACACTGAAGCTTTCTTT. Amino acids: CASGGTGYTEAFF. The chain links TRBV28 to TRBJ1-1, with 9 bases matching TRBD1. Germline CDR1 and CDR2: MDHEN and SYDVKM. Losses at the gene ends were 8 bases for V and 3 bases for J; bases not matched to a gene: 4. The CDR3 is 13 residues long. Variable domain in full (rest from reference TRBV28 and TRBJ1-1): DVKVTQSSRYLVKRTGEKVFLECVQDMDHENMFWYRQDPGLGLRLIYFSYDVKMKEKGDIPEGYSVSREKKERFSLILESASTNQTSMYLCASGGTGYTEAFFGQGTRLTVV.

This clone has a handful of counts. The rearrangement joins TRBV5-4 to TRBJ1-1; D not certain. There are 13 residues in the CDR3. Between the trimmed V and J ends, which lost 4 bases and 6 bases, there was a span of 13 bases. Germline lookup yields CDR1 SGHNT and CDR2 YYREEE (reference sequence). The CDR3 sequence: CASSLGPRAEAFF. CDR3 nucleotide sequence: TGTGCCAGCAGCCTTGGCCCTCGGGCTGAAGCTTTCTTT. Full variable domain (remainder filled in from reference TRBV5-4 and TRBJ1-1): ETGVTQSPTHLIKTRGQQVTLRCSSQSGHNTVSWYQQALGQGPQFIFQYYREEENGRGNFPPRFSGLQFPNYSSELNVNALELDDSALYLCASSLGPRAEAFFGQGTRLTVV.

This clone was seen a single time. CDR3 in DNA: TGTGCCAGCAGTCCTATGCACATCCAAGGCAATCAGCCCCAGCATTTT. Translated: CASSPMHIQGNQPQHF. V usage is TRBV28 and J usage is TRBJ1-5, with D unresolved. The CDR3 length is 16 residues. CDR1 MDHEN and CDR2 SYDVKM come from the germline V gene. V shed 5 bases and J shed 2 bases, with 16 bases lying between them.

The chain uses TRBV9 and TRBJ2-1; the D is unclear. CDR1 is SGDLS, CDR2 YYNGEE, per germline. CDR3 length: 14 amino acids. The ends were cut back, 4 bases at V and 5 bases at J, with 13 bases in the middle. The CDR3 protein is CASSRSRWDNEQFF. Here the CDR3 DNA reads TGTGCCAGCAGCAGATCTCGGTGGGACAATGAGCAGTTCTTC. The variable domain in full, completed from reference TRBV9 and TRBJ2-1, reads DSGVTQTPKHLITATGQRVTLRCSPRSGDLSVYWYQQSLDQGLQFLIQYYNGEERAKGNILERFSAQQFPDLHSELNLSSLELGDSALYFCASSRSRWDNEQFFGPGTRLTVL.

The genes are TRBV6-4 and TRBJ2-1; the D is unclear. Trimming cost V 7 bases and J 0 bases, with 13 bases left between them. There are 15 residues in the CDR3. Germline V gene sequence: CDR1 MRHNA, CDR2 SNTAGT. The CDR3 DNA is TGTGCCAGCAACGGAGACACCCACTCCTACAATGAGCAGTTCTTC. Its protein product is CASNGDTHSYNEQFF.

The rearrangement joins TRBV5-6 to TRBJ2-6, with D unresolved. V dropped 2 bases and J dropped 6 bases, with 15 bases sitting between them. There are 16 residues in the CDR3. The germline V gene encodes CDR1 SGHDT and CDR2 YYEEEE. CDR3 sequence (DNA): TGTGCCAGCAGCTTCTTCCCTGGGGTACAGGCCAACGTCCTGACTTTC. Translation gives CASSFFPGVQANVLTF.

The CDR3 DNA sequence: TGTGCCAGCAGCAAAGACGGCCCGCCACTGAACACTGAAGCTTTCTTT. Protein sequence: CASSKDGPPLNTEAFF. This rearrangement joins TRBV21-1 to TRBJ1-1. TRBV21-1 is assigned pseudogene status. CDR3 length: 16 residues.

The chain links TRBV11-1 to TRBJ2-1; no firm D call. V lost 4 bases, J lost 6 bases, and 7 bases lay in between. The germline V gene has CDR1 SGHAT and CDR2 FQDESV (reference sequence). This CDR3 spans 12 amino acids. CDR3 sequence (DNA): TGTGCCAGCAGCTCAGTCCTCAATGAGCAGTTCTTC. It yields the protein CASSSVLNEQFF.

The chain joins TRBV19 to TRBJ2-7, with D unclear. Deletions cut 3 bases from V and 0 bases from J, with 9 bases between. CDR3 size: 14 residues. In germline, CDR1 is LNHDA, CDR2 SQIVND (reference sequence). CDR3 protein: CASSIVRSSYEQYF. The CDR3 DNA reads as TGTGCCAGTAGTATCGTTAGGAGCTCCTACGAGCAGTACTTC.

The rearrangement joins TRBV4-1 to TRBJ2-2; D gene ambiguous. The CDR3 runs 14 residues. V lost 1 base and J lost 8, with 11 bases in between. Germline CDR1 MGHRA, CDR2 YSYEKL. The CDR3: CASSQVGFAGELFF. DNA for the CDR3: TGCGCCAGCAGCCAAGTGGGGTTTGCGGGGGAGCTGTTTTTT.

This rearrangement joins TRBV10-3 to TRBJ2-2, with 10 nucleotides matching TRBD1. The germline V gene encodes CDR1 ENHRY and CDR2 SYGVKD. The CDR3 runs 15 residues. Trimming at V came to 7 bases and at J to 5 bases, leaving 7 bases not matched to a gene. CDR3 residues: CAINPGQGFTGELFF. CDR3 nucleotides: TGTGCCATCAACCCGGGACAGGGGTTTACCGGGGAGCTGTTTTTT.

The chain joins TRBV7-9 to TRBJ2-1; D gene uncertain. Germline lookup yields CDR1 SEHNR and CDR2 FQNEAQ (reference sequence). Trimming took 5 bases from V and 8 from J, leaving 13 bases between them. The CDR3 length is 13 residues. The chain's CDR3 is CASSPPSIDEQFF. DNA of the CDR3: TGTGCCAGCAGCCCCCCTAGTATTGATGAGCAGTTCTTC.

The chain is built from TRBV5-1 and TRBJ2-3, with a tentative D call TRBD2 (5 bases). Deletions cut 6 bases from V and 1 base from J, with 12 bases between. Germline lookup yields CDR1 SGHRS and CDR2 YFSETQ. This CDR3 comprises 14 residues. The CDR3: CASTHGLRTDTQYF. The DNA of the CDR3 is TGCGCCAGCACCCACGGACTTCGCACAGATACGCAGTATTTT.

J is TRBJ1-5 and V is TRBV9; D is uncertain. The CDR3 runs 14 residues. V lost 4 bases and J 2 bases, leaving 10 bases between the germline ends. CDR1 SGDLS and CDR2 YYNGEE come from the germline V gene. The CDR3 sequence: CASSLGIGNQPQHF. CDR3 nucleotides: TGTGCCAGCAGCCTTGGAATTGGCAATCAGCCCCAGCATTTT.

This chain links TRBV6-1 with TRBJ2-1; weak D call: TRBD2 (5 bases). The CDR3 is made up of 15 amino acids. Trimming left V 2 bases short and J 3 bases short, with 11 bases between. Germline V CDR1 and CDR2: MNHNS, SASEGT. The CDR3 spells CASSESVGVYNEQFF. CDR3 in DNA: TGTGCCAGCAGTGAATCGGTCGGGGTCTACAATGAGCAGTTCTTC.

This sequence joins TRBV5-8 and TRBJ2-1; D remains unclear. Germline V lookup: CDR1 SGHTS, CDR2 YDEGEE. The CDR3 sequence is 18 residues long. The V and J ends lost 4 bases and 0 bases respectively, with 20 bases between them. In DNA form, the CDR3 reads TGTGCCAGCAGCCCAGGAATTATCTCCAAAAGCTCCTACAATGAGCAGTTCTTC. It is translated as CASSPGIISKSSYNEQFF.

The chain joins TRBV19 to TRBJ2-7; the D call may be TRBD1 or TRBD2 (5 bases each). Germline CDR1 is LNHDA and CDR2 is SQIVND (reference sequence). The CDR3 covers 15 residues. Trimming took 1 base from V and 2 from J, leaving 12 bases between them. CDR3 sequence: CASSIGGPNPYEQYF. The CDR3 DNA reads TGTGCCAGTAGTATAGGGGGACCGAACCCCTACGAGCAGTACTTC.

This rearrangement joins TRBV6-1 to TRBJ2-7, with 7 bases identical to TRBD1. Germline CDR1 is MNHNS and CDR2 is SASEGT. V shed 4 bases, J shed 3 bases, and the junction held 3 bases outside the gene matches. This CDR3 contains 13 residues. The CDR3 nucleotides read TGTGCCAGCAGTGGGGACAGACTCTACGAGCAGTACTTC. Its protein product is CASSGDRLYEQYF.

This clone was recorded a few times. This sequence joins TRBV10-3 and TRBJ1-1; TRBD1 matches 9 bases. Germline V gene lookup returns CDR1 ENHRY and CDR2 SYGVKD. V shed 5 bases, J shed 4 bases, and the junction held 8 bases outside the gene matches. There are 15 residues in the CDR3. CDR3 nucleotide sequence: TGTGCCATCAGTCTGGGACAGGGTATGGGCACTGAAGCTTTCTTT. This translates into CAISLGQGMGTEAFF.

This clone was counted a single time. The chain carries TRBV5-6 and TRBJ2-5, with 7 bases that match TRBD1. V was pared by 4 bases and J by 4 bases, with 13 bases of the junction left unmatched. From germline, CDR1 is SGHDT and CDR2 YYEEEE. The CDR3 runs 16 residues. CDR3 protein: CASSNYPTGLGETQYF. CDR3 coding DNA: TGTGCCAGCAGCAACTACCCGACAGGGCTGGGAGAGACCCAGTACTTC.

The chain is built from TRBV6-1 and TRBJ2-5; D gene uncertain. The CDR3 covers 15 residues. Germline assignment: CDR1 MNHNS and CDR2 SASEGT. Trimming cost V 5 bases and J 2 bases, with 15 bases left between them. DNA for the CDR3: TGTGCCAGCAGTCCGTCTAGACATCCACAAGAGACCCAGTACTTC. Protein product: CASSPSRHPQETQYF.

This sequence joins TRBV7-9 and TRBJ1-2; D perhaps matches TRBD1 (6 bases). V shed 6 bases and J shed 0 bases, with 17 bases lying between them. The CDR3 length is 16 residues. Germline assignment: CDR1 SEHNR and CDR2 FQNEAQ (reference sequence). CDR3 protein: CASSPDRPTANYGYTF. In nucleotides, the CDR3 is TGTGCCAGCAGTCCTGACAGGCCTACAGCTAACTATGGCTACACCTTC.

The chain recombines TRBV5-4 with TRBJ1-1, with unresolved D. CDR3 size: 14 residues. Germline assignment: CDR1 SGHNT and CDR2 YYREEE (reference sequence). The germline V and J ends were trimmed by 4 bases and 1 base, with 11 bases remaining between them. CDR3 protein: CASSLPVSNTEAFF. Written as DNA, the CDR3 is TGTGCCAGCAGCCTCCCCGTTTCGAACACTGAAGCTTTCTTT. The variable domain in full, completed from reference TRBV5-4 and TRBJ1-1, reads ETGVTQSPTHLIKTRGQQVTLRCSSQSGHNTVSWYQQALGQGPQFIFQYYREEENGRGNFPPRFSGLQFPNYSSELNVNALELDDSALYLCASSLPVSNTEAFFGQGTRLTVV.